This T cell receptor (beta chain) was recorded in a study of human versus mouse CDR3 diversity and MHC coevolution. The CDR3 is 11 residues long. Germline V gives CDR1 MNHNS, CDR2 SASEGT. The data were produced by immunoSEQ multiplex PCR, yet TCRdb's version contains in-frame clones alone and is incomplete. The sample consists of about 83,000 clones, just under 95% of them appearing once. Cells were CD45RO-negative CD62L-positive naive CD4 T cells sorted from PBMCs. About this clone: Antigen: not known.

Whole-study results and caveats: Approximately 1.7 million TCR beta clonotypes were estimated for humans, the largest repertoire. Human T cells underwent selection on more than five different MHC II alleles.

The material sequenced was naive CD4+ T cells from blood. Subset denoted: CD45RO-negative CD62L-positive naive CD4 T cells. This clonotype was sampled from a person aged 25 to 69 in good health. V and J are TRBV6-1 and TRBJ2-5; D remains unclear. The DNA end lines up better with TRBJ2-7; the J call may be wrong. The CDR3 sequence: CASKRDYEQYF. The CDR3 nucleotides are TGTGCCAGCAAAAGGGACTACGAGCAGTACTTC.